This record concerns one T cell receptor beta chain sequence. The antigen remains undetermined. This entry comes from a study of cytomegalovirus exposure and HLA in healthy donors. Whole-study findings and limits: When a later analysis compared HLA-associated TCR beta chains with equally common others, the HLA-associated chains turned out to be more clonally expanded and to have lower generation probabilities. In a later analysis, donors in an Asian-associated ancestry cluster reportedly had fewer N-insertions in productive TCRs than the cohort mean. There were several of the most significant clusters that appeared linked to common viral pathogens in a later analysis.

V lost 3 bases, J lost 5 bases, and 7 bases stayed unmatched. Germline values: CDR1 SGHTA, CDR2 FQGNSA. The CDR3 is made up of 15 amino acids. The study ran its PCR with 60 Vbeta and 13 Jbeta primers. As processed by the authors: In a later analysis, around 12 million of about 80 million unique beta chains occurred in at least two donors. TCRdb keeps only in-frame clones here, not all; method: immunoSEQ multiplex PCR. V, J and clone size were drawn from that table, and D and trimming were deduced from the DNA. The sample yields roughly 160,000 clones, 84% seen once. Sequencing was performed on PBMCs. The rearrangement joins TRBV7-2 to TRBJ1-5; 7 bases match TRBD1. The TCR sequence derives from a man aged 30-40 years in good health and CMV-seronegative. The CDR3 spells CASSFRTGEDQPQHF. The CDR3 DNA reads as TGTGCCAGCAGCTTCCGAACAGGGGAGGATCAGCCCCAGCATTTT.